This T cell receptor beta chain was sequenced for a study of vaccination and CD4 T cells after COVID-19. The overall study: Two Hispanic individuals were among six male and four female convalescent patients. Every participant was given two doses of BNT162b2 or mRNA-1273 vaccine. Post-COVID draws came a median roughly 97 days after diagnosis (range 35 to 161).

TCRdb recomputed calls from the PCR reads with MiXCR, one row per CDR3 protein. The sample records 30,000 or so distinct CDR3 sequences, about 47% being singletons. Documented time point: late sampling 161 to 241 days after vaccination in a few convalescent patients. The CDR3 extends over 15 amino acids. Per the germline V gene, CDR1 is DFQATT and CDR2 is SNEGSKA (reference sequence). V shed 3 bases and J 3 bases; nucleotides not matched to a gene: 6. The study's findings and limits: Spike mono-reactivity applied to 304 of 307 vaccine-specific clones detected in convalescent patients.

Of note for this clonotype: Its antigen is unidentified.

The source of this sequence is a human donor who had recovered from COVID-19. Sequences were derived from CD4+ T cells from blood, sampled about 7 months after SARS-CoV-2 vaccination. This rearrangement joins TRBV20-1 to TRBJ2-7; TRBD2 matches 12 bases. The CDR3 region is CSASPSGRVGYEQYF. CDR3 sequence (DNA): TGCAGTGCTAGTCCTAGCGGGAGGGTTGGCTACGAGCAGTACTTC.